This T cell receptor beta chain was sequenced for a study of cytotoxic CD8 clonotypes in ibrutinib-treated CLL. Germline CDR1 and CDR2: MDHEN and SYDVKM. This CDR3 contains 14 residues. The J segment lost 2 bases and the V segment lost 3 bases, leaving 4 bases of the junction unmatched. TCRdb keeps only in-frame clones here, not all; method: immunoSEQ multiplex PCR. The repertoire holds around 150,000 clones, with more than 75% as singletons. The rearrangement joins TRBV28 to TRBJ2-7, with TRBD1 identical over 7 bases. This clonotype was sampled from a human donor with chronic lymphocytic leukemia. The sequences come from PBMCs, collected after 36 months of ibrutinib treatment. The DNA of the CDR3 is TGTGCCAGCAGTTTTCTCGGGACAGCCTACGAGCAGTACTTC. Translated: CASSFLGTAYEQYF.